Below are 10 T cell receptor beta chains sequenced from a single sample in a study of T cells after yellow fever vaccination. TCRdb processed the 5' RACE reads anew with MiXCR; each CDR3 protein has one entry. The sample shows some 400,000 distinct CDR3 sequences, about 6% of them seen only once. Sequences were derived from PBMCs, sampled 5 days after the yellow fever booster vaccination. The source of these receptors is a man aged 25 to 45 who received the YFV17D yellow fever vaccine.

The chain uses TRBV3-1 and TRBJ2-7; 12 bases agree with TRBD2. The CDR3 runs to 16 residues. Germline trimming cut 4 bases from V and 0 bases from J; bases unmatched to any gene: 4. Germline V lookup: CDR1 LGHDT, CDR2 YNNKEL (reference sequence). This CDR3 reads CASSLLAGGNSYEQYF. CDR3 DNA sequence: TGTGCCAGCAGCCTACTAGCGGGAGGCAACTCCTACGAGCAGTACTTC.

The chain joins TRBV7-9 to TRBJ2-7; D remains ambiguous. V lost 5 bases to trimming and J lost 4 bases, with 18 bases between them. The germline V gene encodes CDR1 SEHNR and CDR2 FQNEAQ (reference sequence). This CDR3 contains 15 residues. The CDR3 nucleotides read TGTGCCAGCAGCCCTATAGGTGGAAGCTTTTACGAGCAGTACTTC. This sequence encodes CASSPIGGSFYEQYF.

This clonotype was counted ten times or more. The chain links TRBV6-2 or TRBV6-3 to TRBJ2-1, with D possibly TRBD1 on 6 matching bases. The CDR3 spans 11 residues. Deletions cut 4 bases from V and 10 bases from J, with 8 bases between. Germline V lookup: CDR1 MNHEY, CDR2 SVGEGT. Here the CDR3 DNA reads TGTGCCAGCAGTTCAGGGGTAGAGCAGTTCTTC. This sequence encodes CASSSGVEQFF.

This clonotype was counted at least ten times. The gene calls are TRBV5-6 and TRBJ2-2, with 8 bases lining up with TRBD1. The CDR3 consists of 15 residues. The germline V gene encodes CDR1 SGHDT and CDR2 YYEEEE. With 3 bases clipped from V and 6 bases from J, the junction kept 7 bases outside the gene matches. The CDR3 sequence is CASSSQGAAAGELFF. The DNA for the CDR3 is TGTGCCAGCAGCTCGCAGGGGGCTGCGGCCGGGGAGCTGTTTTTT.

This clonotype came up many times. For the CDR3, the DNA is TGCGCCAGCAGCGGACAAAGCGGGAGAAAATCCGGGGAGCTGTTTTTT. It codes for CASSGQSGRKSGELFF. This sequence joins TRBV5-1 and TRBJ2-2; 8 bases align to TRBD2. The CDR3 is 16 amino acids. V lost 4 bases and J lost 6; bases outside the gene matches: 11. Germline lookup yields CDR1 SGHRS and CDR2 YFSETQ.

This clonotype has only a few counts. The chain recombines TRBV5-1 with TRBJ2-6, with 9 bases identical to TRBD2. The V segment lost 3 bases and the J segment 0 bases; nucleotides outside the gene matches: 16. The CDR3 is made up of 21 amino acids. Germline V lookup: CDR1 SGHRS, CDR2 YFSETQ. CDR3 in amino acids: CASSSDRTSDSKISGANVLTF. CDR3 in DNA: TGCGCCAGCAGCTCAGACCGGACTAGCGACTCCAAGATCTCTGGGGCCAACGTCCTGACTTTC.

This clonotype was counted only a few times. The chain carries TRBV20-1 and TRBJ2-5, with D unresolved. The CDR3 loop spans 14 amino acids. Germline CDR1 DFQATT, CDR2 SNEGSKA (reference sequence). V lost 0 bases and J lost 5, with 13 bases in between. The CDR3 region is CSAREGSARETQYF. Here the CDR3 DNA reads TGCAGTGCTAGAGAAGGTAGTGCCCGGGAGACCCAGTACTTC.

This clonotype appeared many times. V usage is TRBV7-2 and J usage is TRBJ2-1, with TRBD2 identical over 10 bases. Germline V gene lookup returns CDR1 SGHTA and CDR2 FQGNSA. The CDR3 sequence is 16 residues long. The junction had 8 bases not matched to a gene; V was cut back by 2 bases and J by 7 bases. This chain's CDR3 is CASSLSASGGYNEQFF. The CDR3 DNA sequence: TGTGCCAGCAGCTTAAGCGCTAGCGGGGGCTATAATGAGCAGTTCTTC.

The V call is TRBV5-4, the J call TRBJ2-1; D remains unclear. With 4 bases removed from V and 8 bases from J, the gap between germline ends came to 13 bases. CDR1 is SGHNT, CDR2 YYREEE, per germline (reference sequence). This CDR3 is 13 amino acids long. The CDR3 DNA reads as TGTGCCAGCAGCAGGGAAAATCACTATGAGCAGTTCTTC. Amino acid sequence: CASSRENHYEQFF.

Ten or more counts support this clonotype. This CDR3 is CASSFREGGRVPAEQYF. In nucleotides, the CDR3 is TGTGCCAGCAGCTTTAGGGAAGGCGGGAGGGTTCCTGCCGAGCAGTACTTC. The V call is TRBV7-2, the J call TRBJ2-7; 9 bases are shared with TRBD2. This CDR3 comprises 17 residues. Unmatched junction bases numbered 15, after V lost 3 bases and J lost 6 bases. Germline V gives CDR1 SGHTA, CDR2 FQGNSA.